Listed here is a single T cell receptor beta chain. The CDR3 covers 13 residues. From germline, CDR1 is MNHEY and CDR2 SVGAGI. Between the trimmed V and J ends, which lost 6 bases and 3 bases, there was a span of 10 bases. This entry is derived from a study of blood T cell repertoires in COVID-19. Study details: Sample material is recorded as cDNA or gDNA derived from T cells, B-cell-depleted T cells, or PBMCs.

The protocol was immunoSEQ multiplex PCR, while the TCRdb copy is restricted to in-frame clones and leaves out a portion. The data show about 380,000 clones, with around 90% seen just once and about 1.2% held by the top ten. All enrollees were about 18 to 89 years old and from about two dozen US areas. Symptom resolution, clearance, or two negative PCRs marked the recovered donors of Cohort 3. V gene TRBV6-5 combines with J gene TRBJ2-3; the D gene is possibly TRBD2 (6 bases). The specimen sequenced was PBMCs or T cells enriched from blood (not recorded which). The sequence came from a woman aged 18-29 years who had recovered from COVID-19. The DNA of the CDR3 is TGTGCCAGCAGCATCGGGGGTACAGATACGCAGTATTTT. As protein: CASSIGGTDTQYF.